Sequencing of this T cell receptor (beta chain) was carried out in a study of cytomegalovirus exposure and HLA in healthy donors. The germline gives CDR1 MNHNY, CDR2 SVGAGI (reference sequence). This CDR3 contains 13 residues. Trimming removed 6 bases at V and 13 bases at J, with 18 bases between. This PCR relied on a set of 60 Vbeta primers and 13 Jbeta primers. Produced via immunoSEQ multiplex PCR; TCRdb's table is partial and in-frame only. The data show approximately 240,000 clones, with approximately 82% seen just once and 0.5% to 0.7% held by the top ten. Study-wide points: Per a later analysis, HLA-associated TCR beta chains showed more clonal expansion than other, equally common TCR beta chains. Reportedly, fewer N-insertions than the approximately 700-donor mean appeared in an Asian-associated ancestry cluster in a later analysis.

With regard to this clone: Its antigen is unknown.

The sample comprised PBMCs. The source of this sequence is a middle-aged woman in good health and CMV-seronegative. The chain links TRBV6-6 to TRBJ1-4; TRBD1 might be the D (5 bases). This CDR3 reads CASSYGAREGLFF. The CDR3 bases are TGTGCCAGCAGCTACGGGGCCAGGGAGGGACTGTTTTTT.